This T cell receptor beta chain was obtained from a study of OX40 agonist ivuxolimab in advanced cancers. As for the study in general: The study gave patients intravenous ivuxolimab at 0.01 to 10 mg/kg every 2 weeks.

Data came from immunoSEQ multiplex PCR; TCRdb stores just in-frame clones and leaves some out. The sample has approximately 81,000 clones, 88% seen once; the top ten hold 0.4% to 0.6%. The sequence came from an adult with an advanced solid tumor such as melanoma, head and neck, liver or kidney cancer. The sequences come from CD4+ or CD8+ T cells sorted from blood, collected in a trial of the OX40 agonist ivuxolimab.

The CDR3 is CASRPGGGREKLFF. The CDR3 DNA is TGTGCCAGCAGGCCAGGGGGCGGGCGTGAAAAACTGTTTTTT. The chain recombines TRBV5-5 with TRBJ1-4, with 8 bases identical to TRBD1. Trimming at V came to 5 bases and at J to 7 bases, leaving 7 bases not matched to a gene. This CDR3 spans 14 amino acids. Germline V lookup: CDR1 SGHKS, CDR2 YYEKEE (reference sequence).